This T cell receptor (beta chain) derives from a study of shared clonotypes between healthy human individuals. Points from the study as a whole: Only blood samples were collected, and tissue repertoires likely differ.

Naive CD8 cells comprised CD45RO-negative, CCR7-positively selected cells, excluding terminally differentiated effector memory CD45RA+ cells. The sorted-subset replicate PCRs were given 200 ng DNA, which is about 30,000 T cell genomes. The table came from immunoSEQ multiplex PCR; TCRdb's copy has only in-frame clones and leaves some out. This table holds more than 2 million clones, less than 95% found once. The germline V gene encodes CDR1 SGHNT and CDR2 YENEEA. CDR3 length equals 15 residues. The V and J ends lost 1 base and 4 bases, in that order; junction bases with no gene match: 6. As concerns this clone: Its antigen is undetermined.

The TCR was taken from a man between 18 and 35 years old in good health. The J gene is TRBJ2-7, the V gene TRBV11-3; 8 nucleotides match TRBD1. Sequencing input: naive CD8+ T cells sorted from blood. The CDR3 DNA reads TGTGCCAGCAGCTTAGGGACAGGGTCCTTGTACGAGCAGTACTTC. It is translated as CASSLGTGSLYEQYF.